The entry below gives a single TCR beta chain sequence along with its context. The trim removed 1 base at V and 2 bases at J, leaving 3 bases unmatched. The CDR3 has 15 amino acids. The germline CDR1 and CDR2 sequences are KGHSH and LQKENI. The data were taken from a study of cytomegalovirus exposure and HLA in healthy donors. Researchers ran the PCR with 60 Vbeta and 13 Jbeta primers. The assay was immunoSEQ multiplex PCR, and TCRdb's table has in-frame clones only and misses some. Of approximately 150,000 clones listed, over 70% are singletons. Sequenced input: PBMCs. The J gene is TRBJ2-7, the V gene TRBV18, with 9 bases identical to TRBD1. This sequence originates from a man aged 45 to 65 in good health and CMV-seropositive. CDR3 residues: CASSPQRTGAYEQYF. The CDR3 coding sequence is TGTGCCAGCTCACCACAGCGGACAGGGGCCTACGAGCAGTACTTC.